The subject of this entry is one T cell receptor (beta chain). This entry comes from a study of T-cell memory formation after mild COVID-19. Germline V gene lookup returns CDR1 MDHEN and CDR2 SYDVKM. The trim removed 7 bases at V and 8 bases at J, leaving 12 bases unmatched. The CDR3 runs 16 residues. Each CDR3 protein is one row after TCRdb ran MiXCR on the 5' RACE reads. The table lists under 450,000 distinct CDR3 sequences, 20% to 25% of them singletons, with roughly 23% in the top ten. The gene calls are TRBV28 and TRBJ2-1; 12 nucleotides line up with TRBD2. The sequenced material came from PBMCs or a T cell subset sorted from them (not recorded which). This clonotype originated in a man between 18 and 29 years old who had mild COVID-19 (a few samples of this study predate the infection). Cell type and time point are not known. The CDR3 DNA is TGTGCCAGCATGTTCCCTAGCGGGGGGGCTTATTATGAGCAGTTCTTC. Encoded protein: CASMFPSGGAYYEQFF.